A selection of T cell receptor beta chains follows, all from one sample in a study of control samples from healthy donors and cancer patients. The method was immunoSEQ multiplex PCR; TCRdb's version includes in-frame clones alone and lacks a portion of them. The profile covers tens of thousands of clones, with nearly 90% appearing a single time and almost 6% taken by the ten largest. Sequences were obtained from PBMCs. The receptors stem from a man aged 60-69 years with colorectal cancer. Each CDR3 is given with its conserved first and last residue. Each record gives: clone size, J gene, V gene, D gene, CDR3 DNA, CDR3 protein. D genes are given only for firm matches. The listing skips clone size in some rows; elsewhere it reads once, few, many or a size class.

size: few; J: TRBJ2-2; V: TRBV18; D: -; DNA: TGTGCCAGCTCGCCCCAGACAGAGGCCGGGGAGCTGTTTTTT; CDR3: CASSPQTEAGELFF
size: -; J: TRBJ2-2; V: TRBV9; D: -; DNA: TGTGCCAGCACCACTACGGACGCGAACACCGGGGAGCTGTTTTTT; CDR3: CASTTTDANTGELFF
size: -; J: TRBJ1-4; V: TRBV6-5; D: -; DNA: TGTGCCAGCGGCCGAGGGCCGACAACTAATGAAAAACTGTTTTTT; CDR3: CASGRGPTTNEKLFF
size: -; J: TRBJ2-1; V: TRBV28; D: -; DNA: TGTGCCAGCAGGGCAAGGGGGGCCTACAACAATGAGCAGTTCTTC; CDR3: CASRARGAYNNEQFF
size: -; J: TRBJ2-7; V: TRBV9; D: -; DNA: TGTGCCAGCAGCTCCGGGTCTTACGAGCAGTACTTC; CDR3: CASSSGSYEQYF
size: -; J: TRBJ1-2; V: TRBV10-2; D: -; DNA: TGCGCCACCATACGGACAGACTCCTATGGCTACACCTTC; CDR3: CATIRTDSYGYTF
size: -; J: TRBJ1-2; V: TRBV19; D: -; DNA: TGTGCCAGTAGTATTATGGTCGGTGGCTACACCTTC; CDR3: CASSIMVGGYTF
size: -; J: TRBJ2-5; V: TRBV3-1/TRBV3-2; D: -; DNA: TGTGCCAGCAGCCGCCCGGGATTCTCGGAGACCCAGTACTTC; CDR3: CASSRPGFSETQYF
size: -; J: TRBJ2-7; V: TRBV5-4; D: -; DNA: TGTGCCAGCAGCTCGACCGGGCACGAGCAGTACTTC; CDR3: CASSSTGHEQYF
size: -; J: TRBJ2-5; V: TRBV5-1; D: -; DNA: TGCGCCAGCAGCTTGGCCGGAACTTCCCAAGAGACCCAGTACTTC; CDR3: CASSLAGTSQETQYF
size: -; J: TRBJ1-3; V: TRBV12-3/TRBV12-4; D: TRBD1; DNA: TGTGCCAGCGGGGGACAGGGAGGAAACACCATATATTTT; CDR3: CASGGQGGNTIYF
size: few; J: TRBJ2-7; V: TRBV9; D: -; DNA: TGTGCCAGCAGCCCCGACAGCGGCGAGCAGTACTTC; CDR3: CASSPDSGEQYF
size: few; J: TRBJ2-7; V: TRBV3-1/TRBV3-2; D: -; DNA: TGTGCCAGCAGCCCCTTACAGAAGGTCGGAGGGGACGAGCAGTACTTC; CDR3: CASSPLQKVGGDEQYF
size: -; J: TRBJ2-7; V: TRBV6-5; D: -; DNA: TGTGCCAGCAGTTACGGGCAACTCGGCGGGCAGTACTTC; CDR3: CASSYGQLGGQYF
size: -; J: TRBJ1-2; V: TRBV10-3; D: -; DNA: TGTGCCATCAGGGTGTCGGGGGCGCTTTATGGCTACACCTTC; CDR3: CAIRVSGALYGYTF
size: -; J: TRBJ2-5; V: TRBV12-3/TRBV12-4; D: TRBD1; DNA: TGTGCCAGCAGTTTAAGATGGACAGGGTCGTACTTC; CDR3: CASSLRWTGSYF
size: -; J: TRBJ2-6; V: TRBV5-1; D: -; DNA: TGCGCCAGCAGCTTGACACGCGCGAGCCTCTCTGGGGCCAACGTCCTGACTTTC; CDR3: CASSLTRASLSGANVLTF
size: few; J: TRBJ2-5; V: TRBV28; D: TRBD2; DNA: TGTGCCAGCAGTTTGGGAGGGAGTAGCGGGGGGGCGTGGGAGACCCAGTACTTC; CDR3: CASSLGGSSGGAWETQYF
size: -; J: TRBJ1-6; V: TRBV5-1; D: TRBD1; DNA: TGCGCCAGCAGACGGGGGGAACCGGGACAGCGCAATTCACCCCTCCACTTT; CDR3: CASRRGEPGQRNSPLHF
size: -; J: TRBJ1-5; V: TRBV7-2; D: -; DNA: TGTGCCAGCAGCTTAGCCTGGACAACGAGCAATCAGCCCCAGCATTTT; CDR3: CASSLAWTTSNQPQHF
size: -; J: TRBJ1-1; V: TRBV5-1; D: -; DNA: TGCGCCAGCAGCTTCGGGCCACCCATGAACACTGAAGCTTTCTTT; CDR3: CASSFGPPMNTEAFF
size: once; J: TRBJ2-7; V: TRBV7-3; D: TRBD1; DNA: TGTGCCAGCAGCGCCTATGCGCCCCGGGACAGGACGAGGAACGAGCAGTACTTC; CDR3: CASSAYAPRDRTRNEQYF
size: once; J: TRBJ2-5; V: TRBV15; D: -; DNA: TGTGCCACCAGCCCGTACCAAGAGACCCAGTACTTC; CDR3: CATSPYQETQYF
size: -; J: TRBJ2-5; V: TRBV10-3; D: -; DNA: TGTGCCATCAGTACCAACGTCCGCTGGGAGACCCAGTACTTC; CDR3: CAISTNVRWETQYF
size: -; J: TRBJ2-3; V: TRBV7-3; D: TRBD2; DNA: TGTGCCAGCAGCTCTCAGTCTCCGGGACTAGCGGGGGGCCCCCTTAATACGCAGTATTTT; CDR3: CASSSQSPGLAGGPLNTQYF
size: -; J: TRBJ1-1; V: TRBV3-1/TRBV3-2; D: -; DNA: TGTGCCAGCAGCCTGGGGGAGATCTCGAACACTGAAGCTTTCTTT; CDR3: CASSLGEISNTEAFF
size: -; J: TRBJ1-1; V: TRBV30; D: -; DNA: TGTGCCTTGGAGATTGGGGGTACTGAAGCTTTCTTT; CDR3: CALEIGGTEAFF
size: -; J: TRBJ1-1; V: TRBV4-1; D: -; DNA: TGCGCCAGCAGCCAAGATCCCCTGATGAACACTGAAGCTTTCTTT; CDR3: CASSQDPLMNTEAFF
size: -; J: TRBJ1-6; V: TRBV12-3/TRBV12-4; D: -; DNA: TGTGCCACCGGGCTGGGGGCGCATTCACCCCTCCACTTT; CDR3: CATGLGAHSPLHF
size: -; J: TRBJ2-6; V: TRBV28; D: TRBD1; DNA: TGTGCCACCAAGGACAGGGTCTACTCTGGGGCCAACGTCCTGACTTTC; CDR3: CATKDRVYSGANVLTF
size: -; J: TRBJ1-2; V: TRBV6-2/TRBV6-3; D: -; DNA: TGTGCCAGCAGTTACTCCCCGGCCTATGGCTACACCTTC; CDR3: CASSYSPAYGYTF
size: once; J: TRBJ2-1; V: TRBV5-1; D: TRBD1; DNA: TGCGCCAGCAGCCGTGGACAGGGATTAGGCAATGAGCAGTTCTTC; CDR3: CASSRGQGLGNEQFF
size: -; J: TRBJ2-7; V: TRBV28; D: -; DNA: TGTGCCAGCAGTCCCAGCTTGGCGGGGATCCCCGGAGGGCAGTACTTC; CDR3: CASSPSLAGIPGGQYF
size: -; J: TRBJ2-3; V: TRBV4-1; D: -; DNA: TGCGCCAGCAGTAAAACTAGCACAGATACGCAGTATTTT; CDR3: CASSKTSTDTQYF
size: once; J: TRBJ2-3; V: TRBV7-9; D: -; DNA: TGTGCCAGCAGCCTTGGGATGCAAGATACGCAGTATTTT; CDR3: CASSLGMQDTQYF
size: -; J: TRBJ2-3; V: TRBV19; D: -; DNA: TGTGCCAGTAGTAACCCAAGCACAGATACGCAGTATTTT; CDR3: CASSNPSTDTQYF
size: -; J: TRBJ2-7; V: TRBV9; D: TRBD2; DNA: TGTGCCAGCAGCCCCCGGCGGGGGGAGGGATCCTACGAGCAGTACTTC; CDR3: CASSPRRGEGSYEQYF
size: -; J: TRBJ2-2; V: TRBV6-4; D: TRBD2; DNA: TGTGCCAGCAGTGAGACTAGCGGGGCATCCGGGGAGCTGTTTTTT; CDR3: CASSETSGASGELFF
size: -; J: TRBJ2-3; V: TRBV7-9; D: TRBD2; DNA: TGTGCCAGCAGCCCAGGAGCGGGGGGGTACACAGATACGCAGTATTTT; CDR3: CASSPGAGGYTDTQYF
size: -; J: TRBJ2-2; V: TRBV28; D: TRBD1; DNA: TGTGCCAGCAGTTCGGACAGGGAGGCCGGGGAGCTGTTTTTT; CDR3: CASSSDREAGELFF
size: -; J: TRBJ1-3; V: TRBV5-6; D: -; DNA: TGTGCCAGCAGCTTGGGCAATCCCTATCCTGGAAACACCATATATTTT; CDR3: CASSLGNPYPGNTIYF
size: few; J: TRBJ1-4; V: TRBV28; D: TRBD1; DNA: TGTGCCAGCAGTTTCCGGGGACAGGCAACTAATGAAAAACTGTTTTTT; CDR3: CASSFRGQATNEKLFF
size: -; J: TRBJ2-1; V: TRBV3-1/TRBV3-2; D: -; DNA: TGTGCCAGCAGCCACCAACTAGGGGATGAGCAGTTCTTC; CDR3: CASSHQLGDEQFF
size: -; J: TRBJ2-1; V: TRBV9; D: -; DNA: TGTGCCAGCAGCCCCTTAGGGGGTCGGCAGTTCTTC; CDR3: CASSPLGGRQFF
size: -; J: TRBJ1-2; V: TRBV11-3; D: -; DNA: TGTGCCAGCAGCTTAGATGGGCAGGGACTCGGCTACACCTTC; CDR3: CASSLDGQGLGYTF
size: -; J: TRBJ1-5; V: TRBV15; D: -; DNA: TGTGCCACCAGCAGAGACAGGGATAGCAATCAGCCCCAGCATTTT; CDR3: CATSRDRDSNQPQHF
size: -; J: TRBJ1-5; V: TRBV4-1; D: -; DNA: TGCGCCAGCAGCCCACGGACAGCTAGCAATCAGCCCCAGCATTTT; CDR3: CASSPRTASNQPQHF
size: -; J: TRBJ1-1; V: TRBV10-1; D: TRBD1; DNA: TGCGCCAGCAGTGCTAGACAGGGTGGTACTGAAGCTTTCTTT; CDR3: CASSARQGGTEAFF
size: -; J: TRBJ1-4; V: TRBV4-2; D: -; DNA: TGTGCCAGCAGCCAAGTTAGCTCGGATGAAAAACTGTTTTTT; CDR3: CASSQVSSDEKLFF
size: -; J: TRBJ1-6; V: TRBV19; D: -; DNA: TGTGCCAGTAGTATTGGGCAGGGCTTCTATAATTCACCCCTCCACTTT; CDR3: CASSIGQGFYNSPLHF
size: -; J: TRBJ2-7; V: TRBV6-5; D: -; DNA: TGTGCCACCCAAGCAGTTTTAGGTGCCAACGAGCAGTACTTC; CDR3: CATQAVLGANEQYF
size: -; J: TRBJ1-2; V: TRBV4-3; D: TRBD1; DNA: TGCGCCAGCAGCCAAGGCAGGCAGGGGGACTATGGCTACACCTTC; CDR3: CASSQGRQGDYGYTF
size: -; J: TRBJ2-1; V: TRBV6-5; D: TRBD1; DNA: TGTGCCAGCAGCACGGACAGGGGGTCCTACAATGAGCAGTTCTTC; CDR3: CASSTDRGSYNEQFF
size: once; J: TRBJ2-7; V: TRBV15; D: -; DNA: TGTGCCACCTCAAGGAAGGGCGGATCCTACGAGCAGTACTTC; CDR3: CATSRKGGSYEQYF
size: once; J: TRBJ2-3; V: TRBV13; D: -; DNA: TGTGCCAGCAGCTTAGGCAGCCCAAGCACAGATACGCAGTATTTT; CDR3: CASSLGSPSTDTQYF
size: -; J: TRBJ2-2; V: TRBV27; D: -; DNA: TGTGCCAGCAGTTCTACCCTGAACACCGGGGAGCTGTTTTTT; CDR3: CASSSTLNTGELFF
size: -; J: TRBJ1-1; V: TRBV28; D: -; DNA: TGTGCCAGCAGCAACGGACAGTGGACAAGAGCGAACACTGAAGCTTTCTTT; CDR3: CASSNGQWTRANTEAFF
size: once; J: TRBJ2-2; V: TRBV24-1; D: TRBD2; DNA: TGTGCCACCAGTGATTTCGGTCCAACCCTGGGGGGGACCGGGGAGCTGTTTTTT; CDR3: CATSDFGPTLGGTGELFF